Presented here are 5 T cell receptor beta chains from one specimen sequenced in a study of cytomegalovirus exposure and HLA in healthy donors. The PCR was carried out with 60 Vbeta primers and 13 Jbeta primers. Only in-frame clones appear in the TCRdb table, and some are missing; sequencing was by immunoSEQ multiplex PCR. Found here are about 190,000 clones, 75% to 80% of them singletons; the top ten hold approximately 2.1%. Sequencing used PBMCs. All receptors come from a woman in her thirties in good health and CMV-seropositive.

V gene TRBV19 combines with J gene TRBJ1-2, with TRBD1 as a possible D gene (6 bases). Germline V gene lookup returns CDR1 LNHDA and CDR2 SQIVND (reference sequence). The CDR3 is 14 residues long. Trimming cost V 4 bases and J 4 bases, with 13 bases left between them. The CDR3 bases are TGTGCCAGTAGTACCCCCGGACAGCCCTATGGCTACACCTTC. Translating it yields CASSTPGQPYGYTF.

The genes are TRBV7-9 and TRBJ1-6, with a tentative D call TRBD1 (6 bases). This CDR3 region has 15 residues. V was trimmed by 1 base and J by 9 bases, leaving 13 bases between them. The germline CDR1 and CDR2 sequences are SEHNR and FQNEAQ (reference sequence). CDR3 sequence (DNA): TGTGCCAGCAGCTTAGATACCTCAGGGGTTTCACCCCTCCACTTT. This encodes CASSLDTSGVSPLHF. The variable domain in full, completed from reference TRBV7-9 and TRBJ1-6, reads DTGVSQNPRHKITKRGQNVTFRCDPISEHNRLYWYRQTLGQGPEFLTYFQNEAQLEKSRLLSDRFSAERPKGSFSTLEIQRTEQGDSAMYLCASSLDTSGVSPLHFGNGTRLTVT.

The chain is built from TRBV11-1 and TRBJ2-7; possibly TRBD1 for D (6 bases). Trimming removed 4 bases at V and 2 bases at J, with 12 bases between. CDR1 SGHAT and CDR2 FQDESV come from the germline V gene (reference sequence). The CDR3 has 14 amino acids. The CDR3 reads CASSSSDSAYEQYF. The CDR3 nucleotides read TGTGCCAGCAGCTCCTCGGACAGTGCCTACGAGCAGTACTTC. The whole variable domain, filled in from reference TRBV11-1 and TRBJ2-7, reads EAEVAQSPRYKITEKSQAVAFWCDPISGHATLYWYRQILGQGPELLVQFQDESVVDDSQLPKDRFSAERLKGVDSTLKIQPAELGDSAMYLCASSSSDSAYEQYFGPGTRLTVT.

V and J are TRBV7-2 and TRBJ1-6, with D possibly matching TRBD1 (5 bases). Germline CDR1 SGHTA, CDR2 FQGNSA. This CDR3 is 15 amino acids long. V dropped 6 bases and J dropped 4 bases, with 13 bases sitting between them. CDR3 coding DNA: TGTGCCAGCAGACCCCGACAGCTTTATAATTCACCCCTCCACTTT. The encoded protein is CASRPRQLYNSPLHF.

The rearrangement links TRBV7-9 to TRBJ2-7; perhaps TRBD1 as D (5 bases). Trimming removed 1 base from V and 7 bases from J, with 14 bases in between. CDR1 is SEHNR and CDR2 is FQNEAQ in the germline V gene (reference sequence). The CDR3 runs to 14 residues. The CDR3 bases are TGTGCCAGCAGCTTAGAGGGGAAGGTTGGAGAGCAGTACTTC. This encodes CASSLEGKVGEQYF.